This T cell receptor beta chain was captured in a study of blood T cell repertoires in COVID-19. Study details: Both acute and convalescent COVID-19 samples were obtained from the United States, Italy and Spain.

Recruitment covered roughly 22 US areas and drew participants whose ages spanned roughly 18 to 90 years. A COVID-19 case had been met by exposed participants during the 2 weeks before study entry. Here immunoSEQ multiplex PCR was the method, and the copy in TCRdb shows in-frame clones only, minus some. The table records 250,000 or so clones, about 91% of them present only once. This TCR derives from a man in his forties or fifties who had been exposed to COVID-19. Sequenced input: PBMCs or T cells enriched from blood (not recorded which).

Written as DNA, the CDR3 is TGTGCCAGCTCACCACCGTCGGTCTACGAGCAGTACTTC. It translates to CASSPPSVYEQYF. The rearrangement joins TRBV18 to TRBJ2-7, with D unclear. V was pared by 0 bases and J by 3 bases, with 6 bases between. The CDR3 contains 13 residues. CDR1 KGHSH and CDR2 LQKENI come from the germline V gene.